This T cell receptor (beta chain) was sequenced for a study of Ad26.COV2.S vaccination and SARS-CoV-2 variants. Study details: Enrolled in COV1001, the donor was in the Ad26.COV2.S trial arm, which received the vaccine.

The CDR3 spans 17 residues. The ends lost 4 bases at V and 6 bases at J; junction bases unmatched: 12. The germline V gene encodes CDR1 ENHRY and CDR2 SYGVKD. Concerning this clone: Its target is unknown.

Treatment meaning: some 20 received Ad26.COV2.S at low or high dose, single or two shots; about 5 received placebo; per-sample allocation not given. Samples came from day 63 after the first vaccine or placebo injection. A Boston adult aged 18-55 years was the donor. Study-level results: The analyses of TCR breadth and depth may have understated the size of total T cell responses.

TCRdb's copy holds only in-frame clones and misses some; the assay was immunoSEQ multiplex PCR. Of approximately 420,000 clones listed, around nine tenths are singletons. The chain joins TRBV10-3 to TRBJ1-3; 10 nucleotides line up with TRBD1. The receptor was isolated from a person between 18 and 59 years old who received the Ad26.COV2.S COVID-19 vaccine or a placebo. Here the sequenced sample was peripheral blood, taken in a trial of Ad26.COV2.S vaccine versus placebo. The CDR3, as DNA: TGTGCCATCAGTGCGACAGGGGGCTCCGAAGTAGAAAACACCATATATTTT. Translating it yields CAISATGGSEVENTIYF.